The present T cell receptor (beta chain) was sequenced within a study of blood T cells in healthy people across ages. General study findings and limits: Getting older went along with TCR beta diversity per million T cells dropping roughly linearly.

Germline V gene data show CDR1 as MNHEY and CDR2 as SVGAGI. CDR3 length: 13 amino acids. Trimming stripped 6 bases from V and 9 bases from J, with 16 bases between. A second roughly 7 to 12 cycle PCR used barcoded and J-beta primers. TCRdb analysed the 5' RACE reads with MiXCR anew, one entry per CDR3 protein. The sample holds 1.5 million to 2 million distinct CDR3 sequences, roughly two fifths seen once. Concerning this clonotype itself: The antigen is undetermined.

This TCR came from a human donor in good health. Sequencing was done on a sample of blood. The chain combines TRBV6-5 with TRBJ2-3, with a tentative D call TRBD2 (5 bases). The CDR3 bases are TGTGCCAGCAGCTCCGAGGGAATCTGGACGCAGTATTTT. Residues: CASSSEGIWTQYF.